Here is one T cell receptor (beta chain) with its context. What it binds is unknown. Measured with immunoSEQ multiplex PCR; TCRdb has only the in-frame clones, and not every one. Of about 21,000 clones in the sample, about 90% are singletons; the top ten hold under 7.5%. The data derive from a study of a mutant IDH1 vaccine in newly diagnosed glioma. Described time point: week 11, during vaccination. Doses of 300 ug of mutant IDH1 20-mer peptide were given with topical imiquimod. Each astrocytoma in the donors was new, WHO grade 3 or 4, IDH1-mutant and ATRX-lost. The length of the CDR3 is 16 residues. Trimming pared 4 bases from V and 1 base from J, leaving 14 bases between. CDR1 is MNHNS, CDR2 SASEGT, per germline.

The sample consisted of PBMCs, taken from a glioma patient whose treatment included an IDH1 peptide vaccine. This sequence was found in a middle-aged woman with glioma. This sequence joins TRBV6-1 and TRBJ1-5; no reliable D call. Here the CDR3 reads CASSATILGSNQPQHF. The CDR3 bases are TGTGCCAGCAGTGCGACCATTCTTGGAAGCAATCAGCCCCAGCATTTT.